This T cell receptor beta chain was observed in a study of OX40 agonist ivuxolimab in advanced cancers. Germline CDR1 is KGHSH and CDR2 is LQKENI. This CDR3 region has 15 residues. V shed 4 bases and J 5 bases; nucleotides not matched to a gene: 6. Study observations and caveats: On average, CD8+ T cells showed a greater number of expanded clones than CD4+.

On this clone: Its antigen is not identified.

Clones were sequenced by immunoSEQ multiplex PCR, and TCRdb holds only the in-frame ones, with some missing. The sample yields roughly 55,000 clones, 60% to 80% seen once. This specimen was CD4+ or CD8+ T cells sorted from blood, taken in a trial of the OX40 agonist ivuxolimab. The chain is built from TRBV18 and TRBJ1-5; 9 bases map to TRBD1. This clonotype was sampled from an adult with an advanced solid tumor such as melanoma, head and neck, liver or kidney cancer. The CDR3: CASSLTGQGDQPQHF. The CDR3 DNA reads TGTGCCAGCTCACTGACGGGACAGGGAGATCAGCCCCAGCATTTT.